The present T cell receptor (beta chain) was sequenced within a study of T cells after yellow fever vaccination. In this sample, this clonotype turned up a few times. The antigen remains unidentified. This CDR3 has 15 residues. V lost 4 bases, J lost 1 base, and 13 bases lay in between. Germline-derived CDR1 and CDR2 are MDHEN and SYDVKM. One entry per CDR3 protein results from TCRdb running MiXCR on the 5' RACE reads. The data contain roughly 520,000 distinct CDR3 sequences, around a fifth of them singletons. Study-level findings and limits: Compared with primary, the secondary response was weaker and peaked at day 5, not 15. Once the booster was given, most primary-vaccination clones reappeared, at around 96% for CD4 and more than 85% for CD8. Contamination by abundant bulk-population clonotypes could be present in FACS-sorted repertoires.

The starting material was PBMCs, obtained around 3 weeks after the first yellow fever vaccination. The chain links TRBV28 to TRBJ2-5, with D perhaps TRBD1 (6 bases). This sequence originates from a man aged 18 to 30 who received the YFV17D yellow fever vaccine. The CDR3 reads CASSSAGTPQETQYF. The CDR3 nucleotides read TGTGCCAGCAGTTCCGCCGGGACACCCCAAGAGACCCAGTACTTC.